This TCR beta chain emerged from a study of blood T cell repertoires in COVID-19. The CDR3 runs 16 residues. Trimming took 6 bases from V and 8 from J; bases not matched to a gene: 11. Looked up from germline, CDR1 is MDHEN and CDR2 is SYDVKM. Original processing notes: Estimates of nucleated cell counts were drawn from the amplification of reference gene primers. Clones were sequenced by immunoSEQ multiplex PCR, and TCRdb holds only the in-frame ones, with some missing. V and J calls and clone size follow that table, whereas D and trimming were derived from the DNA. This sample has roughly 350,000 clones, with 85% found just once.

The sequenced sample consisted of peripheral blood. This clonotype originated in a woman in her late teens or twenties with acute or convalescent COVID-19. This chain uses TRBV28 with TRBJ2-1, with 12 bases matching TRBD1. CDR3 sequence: CASSLFPGQGADEQFF. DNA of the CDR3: TGTGCCAGCAGCCTTTTTCCGGGACAGGGGGCCGATGAGCAGTTCTTC.